These 21 T cell receptor beta chains share one sample of origin, sequenced in a study of metastatic and nonmetastatic thyroid tumors. TCRdb re-analyzed the PCR reads through MiXCR. The repertoire includes roughly 70,000 clones, roughly 18% of them detected once, and around 13% sits in the top ten. All patients reached thyroid surgery having received no treatment beforehand. The sequencing input was blood. Every receptor here comes from a female donor with papillary thyroid cancer or a benign thyroid nodule (not recorded which). Some clones in this sample may be carry-over from other donors' samples.

The chain has TRBV5-1 and TRBJ2-7; weak D call: TRBD1 (6 bases). Germline V gene data show CDR1 as SGHRS and CDR2 as YFSETQ. The V end was cut by 0 bases, the J end by 1 base, with 11 bases between. This CDR3 region has 15 residues. CDR3 coding DNA: TGCGCCAGCAGCTTGGACAGAAGGGGGTCCTACGAGCAGTACTTC. It codes for CASSLDRRGSYEQYF. The full variable domain, in which reference TRBV5-1 and TRBJ2-7 provide the parts outside the CDR3, is KAGVTQTPRYLIKTRGQQVTLSCSPISGHRSVSWYQQTPGQGLQFLFEYFSETQRNKGNFPGRFSGRQFSNSRSEMNVSTLELGDSALYLCASSLDRRGSYEQYFGPGTRLTVT.

A few counts support this clone. The chain uses TRBV12-3 or TRBV12-4 and TRBJ1-1, with TRBD1 matching 9 bases. J gave up 5 bases and V 4 bases, and 8 bases lay outside the gene matches. The CDR3 is 15 amino acids. The CDR3 here is CASSSGGQGGTEAFF. The CDR3 DNA reads as TGTGCCAGCAGTTCGGGGGGACAGGGAGGAACTGAAGCTTTCTTT.

This clone was seen at least ten times. The chain uses TRBV3-1 and TRBJ2-7, with a possible D match to TRBD2 (6 bases). Between the trimmed V and J ends, which lost 3 bases and 5 bases, there was a span of 17 bases. The CDR3 totals 15 residues. Germline-derived CDR1 and CDR2 are LGHDT and YNNKEL (reference sequence). The CDR3 here is CASSQSRAWGDEQYF. As DNA, the CDR3 is TGTGCCAGCAGCCAGTCAAGGGCCTGGGGGGACGAGCAGTACTTC.

This clone occurred many times. This rearrangement joins TRBV30 to TRBJ1-6; TRBD1 matches 9 bases. CDR1 is GTSNPN, CDR2 SVGIG, per germline (reference sequence). With V trimmed by 4 bases and J by 7 bases, 11 bases remained unmatched. This CDR3 spans 16 amino acids. The CDR3 sequence: CAWIAVGTGKNSPLHF. DNA of the CDR3: TGTGCCTGGATCGCTGTCGGGACAGGGAAGAATTCACCCCTCCACTTT.

This clone was detected ten times or more. V usage is TRBV18 and J usage is TRBJ1-5; 8 positions agree with TRBD1. The CDR3 is 16 amino acids. Germline trimming cut 3 bases from V and 0 bases from J; bases unmatched to any gene: 4. Germline CDR1 reads KGHSH; CDR2 reads LQKENI. CDR3 nucleotides: TGTGCCAGCTCACCTACAGGGGGGGGTAGCAATCAGCCCCAGCATTTT. This sequence encodes CASSPTGGGSNQPQHF. Filled out from reference TRBV18 and TRBJ1-5, the complete variable domain reads NAGVMQNPRHLVRRRGQEARLRCSPMKGHSHVYWYRQLPEEGLKFMVYLQKENIIDESGMPKERFSAEFPKEGPSILRIQQVVRGDSAAYFCASSPTGGGSNQPQHFGDGTRLSIL.

This clone has only a few counts. This chain links TRBV6-1 with TRBJ2-3; 8 bases line up with TRBD1. Unmatched junction bases numbered 8, after V lost 11 bases and J lost 4 bases. CDR1 MNHNS and CDR2 SASEGT come from the germline V gene. This CDR3 has 13 amino acids. This CDR3 is CAVLWTGPDTQYF. The CDR3 region has the DNA TGTGCCGTTCTGTGGACAGGGCCAGATACGCAGTATTTT.

This clone was counted many times. CDR3 DNA sequence: TGCAGCGTTGAGACATATACGCAGTATTTT. Its protein product is CSVETYTQYF. The chain uses TRBV29-1 and TRBJ2-3; the D is unclear. The germline V and J ends were trimmed by 3 bases and 7 bases, with 5 bases remaining between them. This CDR3 has 10 amino acids. Germline loops: CDR1 SQVTM, CDR2 ANQGSEA.

In its sample, this clone was seen many times. The rearrangement uses TRBV7-9 and TRBJ2-7; D gene uncertain. Deletions cut 5 bases from V and 5 bases from J, with 7 bases between. Germline values: CDR1 SEHNR, CDR2 FQNEAQ (reference sequence). The CDR3 contains 11 residues. CDR3 in amino acids: CASSVMDEQYF. CDR3 coding DNA: TGTGCCAGCAGCGTCATGGACGAGCAGTACTTC.

There are many counts of this clone. The V call is TRBV14, the J call TRBJ1-2; D ambiguous. Germline V gene sequence: CDR1 SGHDN, CDR2 FVKESK. V was trimmed by 1 base and J by 2 bases, leaving 5 bases between them. This CDR3 region has 13 residues. In DNA form, the CDR3 reads TGTGCCAGCAGCCAAGGCAGGAACTATGGCTACACCTTC. Protein product: CASSQGRNYGYTF.

This clone was seen at least ten times. This chain connects TRBV28 to TRBJ1-5; D is undetermined. CDR1 is MDHEN and CDR2 is SYDVKM in the germline V gene. The CDR3 has 14 residues. V was trimmed by 7 bases and J by 0 bases, leaving 10 bases between them. CDR3 sequence (DNA): TGTGCCAGCAACAGCCGGATTAGCAATCAGCCCCAGCATTTT. It encodes CASNSRISNQPQHF.

This clone was seen ten or more times. The chain joins TRBV4-2 to TRBJ2-1, with unresolved D. The CDR3 is made up of 14 amino acids. The germline CDR1 and CDR2 sequences are LGHNA and YNFKEQ. Between the trimmed V and J ends, which lost 1 base and 5 bases, there was a span of 9 bases. This CDR3 is CASSQVQLNNEQFF. In DNA, the CDR3 is TGTGCCAGCAGCCAAGTTCAACTAAACAATGAGCAGTTCTTC.

This clone showed up just a few times. This chain links TRBV6-1 with TRBJ2-6; 9 positions match TRBD1. Germline CDR1 and CDR2: MNHNS and SASEGT. The CDR3 totals 16 residues. V lost 2 bases to trimming and J lost 4 bases; unmatched junction nucleotides: 3. The CDR3 reads CASSETGGRGANVLTF. DNA of the CDR3: TGTGCCAGCAGTGAAACAGGGGGCAGGGGGGCCAACGTCCTGACTTTC.

This clone was observed many times. The chain has TRBV6-1 and TRBJ1-2, with 8 bases identical to TRBD1. Germline V gene data show CDR1 as MNHNS and CDR2 as SASEGT. This CDR3 is 15 amino acids long. V lost 5 bases and J lost 3; bases outside the gene matches: 8. CDR3 protein: CASSQQGGGDYGYTF. The DNA of the CDR3 is TGTGCCAGCAGTCAACAGGGGGGTGGCGACTATGGCTACACCTTC.

This clone has ten or more counts. The V call is TRBV6-6, the J call TRBJ1-5; D is undetermined. The CDR3 is 14 amino acids. V was clipped by 2 bases and J by 4 bases, with 9 bases between them. The V gene's germline CDR1 is MNHNY and CDR2 SVGAGI (reference sequence). Written as DNA, the CDR3 is TGTGCCAGCAGTTACGGTGCGGGAAATCAGCCCCAGCATTTT. Its translation: CASSYGAGNQPQHF.

In its sample, this clone was seen many times. This rearrangement joins TRBV28 to TRBJ1-6; tentative D call: TRBD1 (5 bases). Germline lookup yields CDR1 MDHEN and CDR2 SYDVKM. V lost 7 bases and J 14 bases, leaving 15 bases between the germline ends. The CDR3 spans 12 residues. CDR3 in amino acids: CASNTGALTLHF. The CDR3 coding sequence is TGTGCCAGCAATACCGGGGCTCTCACCCTCCACTTT.

Ten or more counts support this clone. This chain links TRBV5-1 with TRBJ1-5; perhaps TRBD1 as D (6 bases). This CDR3 is 13 amino acids long. Germline CDR1 SGHRS, CDR2 YFSETQ. The V gene lost 7 bases and the J gene lost 3 bases, with 11 bases spanning the gap. Here the CDR3 reads CASAQGPNQPQHF. CDR3 bases: TGCGCCAGCGCACAGGGTCCCAATCAGCCCCAGCATTTT.

This clone was observed many times. The chain uses TRBV15 and TRBJ2-2; D not resolved. CDR3 length equals 13 residues. Germline CDR1 LNHNV, CDR2 YYDKDF (reference sequence). The ends were cut back, 6 bases at V and 1 base at J, with 6 bases in the middle. CDR3 in DNA: TGTGCCACCAGTGGTTGGAACACCGGGGAGCTGTTTTTT. It encodes CATSGWNTGELFF.

V and J are TRBV6-1 and TRBJ2-7, with 13 bases that match TRBD2. V shed 3 bases, J shed 7 bases, and the junction held 12 bases outside the gene matches. CDR1 and CDR2 (germline): MNHNS, SASEGT. The CDR3 consists of 17 residues. The CDR3 region is CASSDPSGTSGMWEQYF. As DNA, the CDR3 is TGTGCCAGCAGTGACCCTTCCGGGACTAGCGGGATGTGGGAGCAGTACTTC.

This clone was seen ten or more times. The CDR3 sequence is CASSQEKLAGVEETQYF. The CDR3 DNA is TGCGCCAGCAGCCAAGAGAAGCTAGCGGGAGTGGAAGAGACCCAGTACTTC. The rearrangement joins TRBV4-1 to TRBJ2-5, with TRBD2 matching over 10 bases. With 0 bases clipped from V and 3 bases from J, the junction kept 7 bases outside the gene matches. Germline CDR1 MGHRA, CDR2 YSYEKL. This CDR3 comprises 17 residues.

This chain links TRBV12-3 or TRBV12-4 with TRBJ2-5; TRBD1 or TRBD2 may be the D gene (5 bases each). With 5 bases removed from V and 9 bases from J, the gap between germline ends came to 16 bases. The CDR3 runs to 13 residues. The DNA of the CDR3 is TGTGCCAGCAGTGCCGGGAACCAAGGGGCCCAGTACTTC. Its translation: CASSAGNQGAQYF.

This clone was detected ten times or more. V usage is TRBV7-6 and J usage is TRBJ2-6, with D hard to call. The V and J ends lost 4 bases and 7 bases respectively, with 11 bases between them. Germline V gene lookup returns CDR1 SGHVS and CDR2 FNYEAQ. The CDR3 runs to 14 residues. As DNA, the CDR3 is TGTGCCAGCAGCTCAACACAACTTGCCAACGTCCTGACTTTC. Translated: CASSSTQLANVLTF.